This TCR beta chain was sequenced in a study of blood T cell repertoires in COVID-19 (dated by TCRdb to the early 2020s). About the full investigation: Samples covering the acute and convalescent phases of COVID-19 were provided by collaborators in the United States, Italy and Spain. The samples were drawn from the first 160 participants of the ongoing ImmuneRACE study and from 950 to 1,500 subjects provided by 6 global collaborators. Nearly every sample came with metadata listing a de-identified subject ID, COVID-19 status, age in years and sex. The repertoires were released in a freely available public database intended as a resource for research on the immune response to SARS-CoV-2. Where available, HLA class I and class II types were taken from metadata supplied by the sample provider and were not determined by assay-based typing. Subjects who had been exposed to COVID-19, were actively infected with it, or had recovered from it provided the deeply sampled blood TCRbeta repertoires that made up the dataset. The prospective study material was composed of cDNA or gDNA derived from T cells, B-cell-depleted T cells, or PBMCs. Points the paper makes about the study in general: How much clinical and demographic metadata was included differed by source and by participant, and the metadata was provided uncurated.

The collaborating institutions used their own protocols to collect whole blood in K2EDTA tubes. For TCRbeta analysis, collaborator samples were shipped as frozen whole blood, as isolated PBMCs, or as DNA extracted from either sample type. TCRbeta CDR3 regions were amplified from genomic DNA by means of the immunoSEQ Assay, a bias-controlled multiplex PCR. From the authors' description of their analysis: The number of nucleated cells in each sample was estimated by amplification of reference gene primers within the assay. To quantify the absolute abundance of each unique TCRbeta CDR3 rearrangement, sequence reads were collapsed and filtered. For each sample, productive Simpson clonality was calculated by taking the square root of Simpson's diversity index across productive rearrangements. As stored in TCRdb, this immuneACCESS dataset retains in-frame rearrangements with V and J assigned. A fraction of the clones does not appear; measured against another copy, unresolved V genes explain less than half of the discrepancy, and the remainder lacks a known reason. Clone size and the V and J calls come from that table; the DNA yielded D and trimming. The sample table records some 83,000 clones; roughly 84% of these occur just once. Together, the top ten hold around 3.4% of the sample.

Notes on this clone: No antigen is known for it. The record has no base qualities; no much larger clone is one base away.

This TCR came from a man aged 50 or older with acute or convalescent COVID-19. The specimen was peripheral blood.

The nucleotide sequence is given as TGCGCCAGCAGGGGGTGGGTGGGGCTAACCGACGAGCAGTACTTC. This is translated as CASRGWVGLTDEQYF. In this chain, TRBV10-2 is recombined with TRBJ2-7; the D region possibly corresponds to TRBD1 (5 bases align). CDR1 and CDR2, per the germline V gene, are WSHSY and SAAADI. Trimming at the junction amounts to 6 bases on V and 5 bases on J, and the germline ends lie 20 bases apart. The CDR3 has 15 amino acids, counting the end cysteine and phenylalanine. The retained sequence is limited to the CDR3, 45 bases, with the frame set at the first base.